A single sample is the source of the 31 T cell receptor beta chains below, sequenced in a study of CD8 T cells in Susac syndrome. The RNA, roughly 0.45 to 1 ug, was put through reverse transcription using random hexamers. Each CDR3 protein gets one entry after TCRdb re-called the immunoSEQ multiplex PCR reads with MiXCR. This sample has around 56,000 distinct CDR3 sequences, with just over 90% found just once. Sequenced: CD8+ T cells from PBMCs. The receptors here all came from a human donor in good health.

The CDR3 DNA follows: TGTGCCAGCAGCGTAGCACAGGCTGGTTCACCCCTCCACTTT. Residues: CASSVAQAGSPLHF. The chain employs TRBV9 and TRBJ1-6; TRBD1 is a possible D gene (5 bases). The V end lost 0 bases, the J end lost 9 bases, and 10 bases lay between the germline ends. From germline, CDR1 is SGDLS and CDR2 YYNGEE. The CDR3 is 14 amino acids.

The chain carries TRBV5-4 and TRBJ2-7, with D possibly TRBD2 on 5 matching bases. CDR1 SGHNT and CDR2 YYREEE come from the germline V gene (reference sequence). The CDR3 has 15 residues. The germline V and J ends were trimmed by 0 bases and 3 bases, with 13 bases remaining between them. CDR3 nucleotide sequence: TGTGCCAGCAGCTTGGCCCCCGGAGAGGGCTACGAGCAGTACTTC. The encoded protein is CASSLAPGEGYEQYF.

This rearrangement joins TRBV5-1 to TRBJ2-1, with 8 nucleotides matching TRBD2. Germline V lookup: CDR1 SGHRS, CDR2 YFSETQ. The CDR3 runs to 14 residues. The trim removed 4 bases at V and 9 bases at J, leaving 9 bases unmatched. The CDR3 DNA sequence: TGCGCCAGCAGCATCGGGGGGGCGGGCCGTGAGCAGTTCTTC. Encoded protein: CASSIGGAGREQFF.

The chain recombines TRBV4-3 with TRBJ2-1; no firm D call. V was shortened by 4 bases and J by 4 bases, with 8 bases between the two germline ends. Germline CDR1 reads LGHNA; CDR2 reads YSLEER. The CDR3 is made up of 13 amino acids. DNA of the CDR3: TGCGCCAGCAGCCTCTCCCATTACAATGAGCAGTTCTTC. Translation: CASSLSHYNEQFF.

The chain's CDR3 is CASNLAGGGEQYF. CDR3 in DNA: TGTGCCAGCAATCTAGCGGGGGGGGGCGAGCAGTACTTC. The V gene is TRBV12-3 or TRBV12-4, the J gene TRBJ2-7; 12 bases map to TRBD2. V shed 7 bases and J 6 bases; nucleotides not matched to a gene: 4. The length of the CDR3 is 13 residues.

This rearrangement joins TRBV18 to TRBJ2-7; 7 positions match TRBD1. Germline assignment: CDR1 KGHSH and CDR2 LQKENI. CDR3 length: 14 residues. V lost 2 bases and J lost 3; bases outside the gene matches: 4. CDR3 amino acids: CASSPIGQDYEQYF. CDR3 nucleotide sequence: TGTGCCAGCTCACCAATAGGACAGGACTACGAGCAGTACTTC.

This clonotype was picked up one time. The chain links TRBV27 to TRBJ1-4, with unresolved D. Trimming removed 5 bases from V and 7 bases from J, with 14 bases in between. Germline V gene data show CDR1 as MNHEY and CDR2 as SMNVEV (reference sequence). The CDR3 is made up of 14 amino acids. The DNA for the CDR3 is TGTGCCAGCAGTCCCTCCCACTGGCGTGAAAAACTGTTTTTT. It is translated as CASSPSHWREKLFF.

The V call is TRBV28, the J call TRBJ2-1; TRBD1 matches at 8 bases. V lost 6 bases and J lost 6; bases outside the gene matches: 7. The germline gives CDR1 MDHEN, CDR2 SYDVKM. The CDR3 has 14 amino acids. The CDR3 DNA follows: TGTGCCAGCAGCCTGGACAGGGCTGGCAATGAGCAGTTCTTC. Its protein is CASSLDRAGNEQFF.

V gene TRBV19 combines with J gene TRBJ1-6; D gene uncertain. Trimming pared 1 base from V and 3 bases from J, leaving 4 bases between. This CDR3 has 14 amino acids. Germline CDR1 is LNHDA and CDR2 is SQIVND (reference sequence). The CDR3 sequence: CASSIGGYNSPLHF. In DNA, the CDR3 is TGTGCCAGTAGTATAGGCGGCTATAATTCACCCCTCCACTTT.

The V gene is TRBV20-1, the J gene TRBJ2-1; 11 bases fit TRBD2. Germline trimming cut 5 bases from V and 4 bases from J; bases unmatched to any gene: 4. This CDR3 is 14 amino acids long. Germline CDR1 is DFQATT and CDR2 is SNEGSKA (reference sequence). CDR3 nucleotide sequence: TGCAGTGCTGTAGCGGGGGGGAATTACAATGAGCAGTTCTTC. Encoded protein: CSAVAGGNYNEQFF.

The rearrangement uses TRBV11-1 and TRBJ1-1, with 7 bases lining up with TRBD1. Germline CDR1 SGHAT, CDR2 FQDESV (reference sequence). This CDR3 region has 16 residues. Trimming took 4 bases from V and 3 from J; bases not matched to a gene: 11. CDR3 sequence: CASSSTGLIGDTEAFF. The CDR3 nucleotides are TGTGCCAGCAGCTCGACAGGGCTTATCGGGGACACTGAAGCTTTCTTT. Full variable domain (rest looked up from reference TRBV11-1 and TRBJ1-1): EAEVAQSPRYKITEKSQAVAFWCDPISGHATLYWYRQILGQGPELLVQFQDESVVDDSQLPKDRFSAERLKGVDSTLKIQPAELGDSAMYLCASSSTGLIGDTEAFFGQGTRLTVV.

J is TRBJ1-5 and V is TRBV15, with D unclear. CDR1 LNHNV and CDR2 YYDKDF come from the germline V gene (reference sequence). Trimming shortened V by 3 bases and J by 3 bases, and 12 bases separated the two germline ends. The CDR3 has 15 amino acids. The CDR3 bases are TGTGCCACCAGCAGGCCTGAGCAGAACAATCAGCCCCAGCATTTT. Protein sequence: CATSRPEQNNQPQHF.

The gene calls are TRBV27 and TRBJ2-7; TRBD2 matches 9 bases. Germline values: CDR1 MNHEY, CDR2 SMNVEV (reference sequence). V shed 2 bases, J shed 3 bases, and the junction held 5 bases outside the gene matches. The CDR3 is 15 amino acids. The CDR3 DNA reads TGTGCCAGCAGTTTAAGTGGAGCGGGGGGCTACGAGCAGTACTTC. It encodes CASSLSGAGGYEQYF.

The chain carries TRBV7-2 and TRBJ2-5; 10 bases fit TRBD2. The CDR3 is 14 amino acids. Germline values: CDR1 SGHTA, CDR2 FQGNSA. After removal of 1 base from V and 6 bases from J, the junction contained 2 bases not matched to a gene. The CDR3 DNA follows: TGTGCCAGCAGCTTAGAGCGGGGGGGCAAGACCCAGTACTTC. Translating gives CASSLERGGKTQYF. The complete variable domain, with remaining parts taken from reference TRBV7-2 and TRBJ2-5, reads GAGVSQSPSNKVTEKGKDVELRCDPISGHTALYWYRQSLGQGLEFLIYFQGNSAPDKSGLPSDRFSAERTGGSVSTLTIQRTQQEDSAVYLCASSLERGGKTQYFGPGTRLLVL.

The chain employs TRBV7-2 and TRBJ2-7; 7 nucleotides line up with TRBD1. There are 15 residues in the CDR3. V was clipped by 3 bases and J by 3 bases; unmatched bases: 8. Looked up from germline, CDR1 is SGHTA and CDR2 is FQGNSA. CDR3 nucleotides: TGTGCCAGCAGCTTTGAAGGGGGCTCAGTCTACGAGCAGTACTTC. It codes for CASSFEGGSVYEQYF.

V gene TRBV19 combines with J gene TRBJ1-5; no clear D. Trimming removed 10 bases at V and 0 bases at J, with 13 bases between. Looked up from germline, CDR1 is LNHDA and CDR2 is SQIVND (reference sequence). The CDR3 is 14 residues long. The CDR3: CATCGPLSNQPQHF. The CDR3 DNA reads as TGTGCCACCTGCGGTCCCCTTAGCAATCAGCCCCAGCATTTT. Combining the CDR3 with reference TRBV19 and TRBJ1-5 gives the whole variable domain DGGITQSPKYLFRKEGQNVTLSCEQNLNHDAMYWYRQDPGQGLRLIYYSQIVNDFQKGDIAEGYSVSREKKESFPLTVTSAQKNPTAFYLCATCGPLSNQPQHFGDGTRLSIL.

The chain uses TRBV7-9 and TRBJ2-2; 8 bases are a match to TRBD1. The germline V gene encodes CDR1 SEHNR and CDR2 FQNEAQ (reference sequence). This CDR3 spans 17 amino acids. The J segment lost 1 base and the V segment lost 6 bases, leaving 10 bases of the junction unmatched. The CDR3 is CASSSLDRGRNTGELFF. CDR3 in DNA: TGTGCCAGCAGTTCCCTCGACAGGGGCCGGAACACCGGGGAGCTGTTTTTT.

This clonotype has a single count. CDR3 sequence (DNA): TGTGCCACCAGTGACCAAGGGACTAGCGGGCCCACAGATACGCAGTATTTT. This translates into CATSDQGTSGPTDTQYF. The rearrangement joins TRBV24-1 to TRBJ2-3; TRBD2 matches at 12 bases. The CDR3 sequence is 17 residues long. J gave up 2 bases and V 4 bases, and 6 bases lay outside the gene matches. Germline V CDR1 and CDR2: KGHDR, SFDVKD.

V and J are TRBV7-7 and TRBJ1-4; 7 bases align to TRBD1. The V gene end was trimmed by 1 base and the J gene end by 5 bases; junction bases not matched to a gene: 7. The V gene's germline CDR1 is SSHAT and CDR2 FNYEAQ (reference sequence). The CDR3 spans 16 residues. The CDR3 reads CASSLVEGQKNEKLFF. The DNA for the CDR3 is TGTGCCAGCAGCTTAGTAGAGGGACAGAAAAATGAAAAACTGTTTTTT.

The J gene is TRBJ2-1, the V gene TRBV5-1; 12 bases agree with TRBD1. CDR1 SGHRS and CDR2 YFSETQ come from the germline V gene. This CDR3 region has 17 residues. J was trimmed by 2 bases and V by 4 bases; bases with no gene match: 7. For the CDR3, the DNA is TGCGCCAGCAGCGAGGGGACAGGGGGCTTTCCCTACAATGAGCAGTTCTTC. Its translation: CASSEGTGGFPYNEQFF.

The V and J genes are TRBV5-5 and TRBJ2-1; 8 nucleotides align to TRBD1. Germline lookup yields CDR1 SGHKS and CDR2 YYEKEE (reference sequence). The V and J ends lost 4 bases and 9 bases, in that order; junction bases with no gene match: 9. The CDR3 contains 14 residues. DNA of the CDR3: TGTGCCAGCAGCGATCCTGACAGGGGTCTTGAGCAGTTCTTC. It codes for CASSDPDRGLEQFF.

This chain uses TRBV4-3 with TRBJ2-7, with 9 bases matching TRBD2. The CDR3 runs 18 residues. Germline CDR1 is LGHNA and CDR2 is YSLEER. V dropped 0 bases and J dropped 3; count of bases not matched to a gene: 12. The CDR3 reads CASSQDRGSGGLIYEQYF. In DNA form, the CDR3 reads TGCGCCAGCAGCCAAGATCGGGGTAGCGGGGGCCTTATCTACGAGCAGTACTTC.

This chain links TRBV9 with TRBJ1-6; D is unresolved. Trimming left V 8 bases short and J 13 bases short, with 16 bases between. CDR3 length equals 12 residues. Germline V gene sequence: CDR1 SGDLS, CDR2 YYNGEE. The chain's CDR3 is CASNGPPGPLHF. CDR3 DNA sequence: TGTGCCAGTAATGGGCCTCCGGGGCCCCTCCACTTT.

Note on this clonotype: Compared with germline, one end of the junction differs, possibly owing to a read error. The chain combines TRBV28 with TRBJ2-3; 7 bases align to TRBD2. Germline lookup yields CDR1 MDHEN and CDR2 SYDVKM. The length of the CDR3 is 14 residues. CDR3 sequence: CASSYGGTTYTQYF. The CDR3 coding sequence is TGTGCCAGCAGTTACGGGGGGACCACATATACGCAGTATTTT.

The chain joins TRBV19 to TRBJ1-1; D uncertain. The CDR3 runs 13 residues. Germline V gene data show CDR1 as LNHDA and CDR2 as SQIVND (reference sequence). V shed 10 bases and J shed 3 bases, with 15 bases lying between them. This CDR3 reads CATRPGRDTEAFF. Here the CDR3 DNA reads TGTGCCACCCGGCCAGGTAGGGACACTGAAGCTTTCTTT.

This chain uses TRBV13 with TRBJ2-3; maybe TRBD2 (6 bases). Per the germline V gene, CDR1 is PRHDT and CDR2 is FYEKMQ (reference sequence). This CDR3 spans 15 amino acids. V was cut by 6 bases and J by 0 bases, with 13 bases left in between. CDR3: CASRGSGTSTDTQYF. CDR3 DNA sequence: TGTGCCAGCAGGGGTAGCGGTACTAGCACAGATACGCAGTATTTT.

This chain connects TRBV7-2 to TRBJ2-1; D might be TRBD2 (7 bases). The germline V gene encodes CDR1 SGHTA and CDR2 FQGNSA. Trimming shortened V by 4 bases and J by 6 bases, and 16 bases separated the two germline ends. The CDR3 spans 15 residues. In nucleotides, the CDR3 is TGTGCCAGCAGCTCGCTCTTGGGGGGGCCCAATGAGCAGTTCTTC. This sequence encodes CASSSLLGGPNEQFF.

This rearrangement joins TRBV3-1 to TRBJ1-2; D possibly corresponds to TRBD1 (5 bases). Trimming shortened V by 4 bases and J by 4 bases, and 10 bases separated the two germline ends. This CDR3 has 13 amino acids. Germline V gives CDR1 LGHDT, CDR2 YNNKEL (reference sequence). CDR3 sequence (DNA): TGTGCCAGCAGCCCGGGACTTGGCTATGGCTACACCTTC. Encoded protein: CASSPGLGYGYTF. The full variable domain, rest sourced from reference TRBV3-1 and TRBJ1-2, is DTAVSQTPKYLVTQMGNDKSIKCEQNLGHDTMYWYKQDSKKFLKIMFSYNNKELIINETVPNRFSPKSPDKAHLNLHINSLELGDSAVYFCASSPGLGYGYTFGSGTRLTVV.

The chain has TRBV20-1 and TRBJ1-4; 7 positions match TRBD1. The CDR3 contains 18 residues. Germline V CDR1 and CDR2: DFQATT, SNEGSKA (reference sequence). V was clipped by 2 bases and J by 0 bases; unmatched bases: 12. As DNA, the CDR3 is TGCAGTGCTAGAATAGGGACAGAGGGGGATGCAACTAATGAAAAACTGTTTTTT. This codes for CSARIGTEGDATNEKLFF.

The chain links TRBV7-9 to TRBJ1-2; maybe TRBD1 (6 bases). Trimming shortened V by 5 bases and J by 0 bases, and 16 bases separated the two germline ends. Germline V gene sequence: CDR1 SEHNR, CDR2 FQNEAQ (reference sequence). This CDR3 is built from 16 residues. The CDR3 coding sequence is TGTGCCAGCAGCCACACAGGGATGGCAGCTAACTATGGCTACACCTTC. Protein product: CASSHTGMAANYGYTF. Drawing the rest from reference TRBV7-9 and TRBJ1-2, the complete variable domain is DTGVSQNPRHKITKRGQNVTFRCDPISEHNRLYWYRQTLGQGPEFLTYFQNEAQLEKSRLLSDRFSAERPKGSFSTLEIQRTEQGDSAMYLCASSHTGMAANYGYTFGSGTRLTVV.

V is TRBV9 and J is TRBJ1-1; 9 bases agree with TRBD1. The germline V gene has CDR1 SGDLS and CDR2 YYNGEE. V shed 5 bases and J 0 bases; nucleotides not matched to a gene: 11. The CDR3 has 17 residues. The CDR3 sequence is CASSATGTGSMNTEAFF. The CDR3 nucleotides are TGTGCCAGCAGTGCCACCGGGACAGGGAGCATGAACACTGAAGCTTTCTTT.